The T cell receptor beta chain described here comes from a study of cytomegalovirus exposure and HLA in healthy donors. The PCR made use of 60 Vbeta and 13 Jbeta primers. The assay was immunoSEQ multiplex PCR, and TCRdb's table has in-frame clones only and misses some. The sample shows about 130,000 clones, around 85% of them seen only once. In germline, CDR1 is SGHVS, CDR2 FQNEAQ. This CDR3 contains 12 residues. V was cut by 3 bases and J by 2 bases, with 4 bases left in between. The V call is TRBV7-8, the J call TRBJ2-5; D not resolved. The clonotype originates from a woman aged 25-40 years in good health and CMV-seropositive. The sequenced sample consisted of PBMCs. As DNA, the CDR3 is TGTGCCAGCAGCTTCCCTCAAGAGACCCAGTACTTC. It encodes CASSFPQETQYF.